This is a list of T cell receptor beta chains from one sample in a study of long-term antiretroviral therapy in people with HIV. Assay: immunoSEQ multiplex PCR; the TCRdb copy retains only in-frame clones and omits some. The sample lists 20,000 to 25,000 clones, about 88% occurring once. Sequencing used unsorted PBMCs, obtained 0.6 years after starting antiretroviral therapy. Source of these receptors: a man aged 55 to 70 with HIV. CDR3s include the opening cysteine and the closing phenylalanine or tryptophan. D genes are given only for firm matches. Size tells how often a clone was seen (once, few, many) or the class of an expanded clone, and some rows leave it out.

V gene,J gene,D gene,clone size,CDR3 DNA,CDR3 protein
TRBV27,TRBJ1-4,-,-,TGTGCCAGCAGTTTAGACAGGTCTTCGGAAAAACTGTTTTTT,CASSLDRSSEKLFF
TRBV10-2,TRBJ1-3,-,-,TGCGCCAGCAGCGACGCTGCAGGAAACACCATATATTTT,CASSDAAGNTIYF
TRBV11-3,TRBJ1-1,-,-,TGTGCCAGCAGCTTGGGCGGATACAACATGAACACTGAAGCTTTCTTT,CASSLGGYNMNTEAFF
TRBV7-9,TRBJ2-5,TRBD1,-,TGTGCCAGCAGCTTATATGGACAGGGGAGTCAAGAGACCCAGTACTTC,CASSLYGQGSQETQYF
TRBV18,TRBJ1-1,-,-,TGTGCCAGCTCCGGACAGAGGAACACTGAAGCTTTCTTT,CASSGQRNTEAFF
TRBV18,TRBJ2-1,-,-,TGTGCCAGCTCACGCGGAGCAGGGATATCCTACAATGAGCAGTTCTTC,CASSRGAGISYNEQFF
TRBV11-3,TRBJ2-1,TRBD2,-,TGTGCCAGCAGCCAACCGGGGGGACCGTCCAATGAGCAGTTCTTC,CASSQPGGPSNEQFF
TRBV5-1,TRBJ1-6,-,-,TGCGCCAGCAGCTCCTCCGGGTCACCCCTCCACTTT,CASSSSGSPLHF
TRBV7-3,TRBJ2-3,TRBD1,-,TGTGCCAGCAGCAGGTACAGGGGGGATACGCAGTATTTT,CASSRYRGDTQYF
TRBV18,TRBJ1-2,TRBD1,-,TGTGCCAGCTCTCGGGACAGGGGGCGATGGAATGGCTACACCTTC,CASSRDRGRWNGYTF
TRBV18,TRBJ2-1,-,-,TGTGCCAGCTCACCAAAAGACTCGGGGTTCAGTGAGCAGTTCTTC,CASSPKDSGFSEQFF
TRBV5-1,TRBJ1-1,-,-,TGCGCCAGCAGCCCCGCGGGGTTGAGCACTGAAGCTTTCTTT,CASSPAGLSTEAFF
TRBV5-1,TRBJ2-7,-,-,TGCGCCAGCAGCATGGACAGCCCTCTCTCAAAGCGGTACTTC,CASSMDSPLSKRYF
TRBV7-9,TRBJ2-2,TRBD1,-,TGTGCCAGCAGCCCTGGACAGGGGGCGGCCGGGGAGCTGTTTTTT,CASSPGQGAAGELFF
TRBV5-4,TRBJ2-5,TRBD2,-,TGTGCCAGCAGCTTCCGGACTAGCGGGGAAGAGACCCAGTACTTC,CASSFRTSGEETQYF
TRBV7-2,TRBJ2-7,-,-,TGTGCCAGCAGCCACGGACCAGGGACCGATTACGAGCAGTACTTC,CASSHGPGTDYEQYF
TRBV7-2,TRBJ2-7,TRBD2,-,TGTGCCAGCAGCACCCTAGGCGGGGGGGCGATCGAGCAGTACTTC,CASSTLGGGAIEQYF
TRBV9,TRBJ2-3,-,-,TGTGCCAGCAGCGTGGTGGGGCCCACAGATACGCAGTATTTT,CASSVVGPTDTQYF
TRBV9,TRBJ2-7,-,-,TGTGCCAGCAGCGGTGACAGCTACGAGCAGTACTTC,CASSGDSYEQYF
TRBV30,TRBJ1-6,-,-,TGTGCCTGGAGTACCACAGCTGGGGAGTCACCCCTCCACTTT,CAWSTTAGESPLHF
TRBV30,TRBJ1-4,-,-,TGTGCCTGGATAGGACGAGGGCCTAATGAAAAACTGTTTTTT,CAWIGRGPNEKLFF
TRBV4-1,TRBJ2-1,-,-,TGCGCCAGCAGCCAAGATGCTATCACCCCCTACAATGAGCAGTTCTTC,CASSQDAITPYNEQFF
TRBV6-1,TRBJ2-1,-,-,TGTGCCAGCAGTGGAAGTTACCTACTCGATGAGCAGTTCTTC,CASSGSYLLDEQFF
TRBV5-4,TRBJ2-7,-,-,TGTGCCAGCAGCTCACACTCAACCGTCCCTGCCTACGAGCAGTACTTC,CASSSHSTVPAYEQYF
TRBV7-2,TRBJ2-5,TRBD1,-,TGTGCCAGCAGCTTCACAGGGGGGAGTGAGACCCAGTACTTC,CASSFTGGSETQYF
TRBV11-1,TRBJ2-7,-,-,TGTGCCAGCAGCTTAGCGGCGTCGTGGGACGGCGAGCAGTACTTC,CASSLAASWDGEQYF
TRBV9,TRBJ1-3,-,-,TGTGCCAGCAGCGCGGGCTCTGGAAACACCATATATTTT,CASSAGSGNTIYF
TRBV5-1,TRBJ1-3,-,few,TGCGCCAGCAGCTTAACCCCACAATCGGGAAACACCATATATTTT,CASSLTPQSGNTIYF
TRBV5-1,TRBJ1-2,-,once,TGCGCCAGCAGCTTGGACGGCAGGGATGGTGGCTATGGCTACACCTTC,CASSLDGRDGGYGYTF
TRBV5-1,TRBJ2-3,-,-,TGCGCCAGCAGCTTGGTGTCAGATACGCAGTATTTT,CASSLVSDTQYF
TRBV7-9,TRBJ1-6,TRBD1,few,TGTGCCAGCAGCTTACAGGGGGCATATTCACCCCTCCACTTT,CASSLQGAYSPLHF
TRBV28,TRBJ1-2,TRBD1,-,TGTGCCAGCAGTACAGGGGGGTACTATGGCTACACCTTC,CASSTGGYYGYTF
TRBV5-1,TRBJ1-6,-,-,TGCGCCAGCAGCCGCCGTACGGGGAATCAATTTAATTCACCCCTCCACTTT,CASSRRTGNQFNSPLHF
TRBV19,TRBJ2-3,-,-,TGTGCCAGTAGGCCCTTCGGACAGCCAAGCACAGATACGCAGTATTTT,CASRPFGQPSTDTQYF
TRBV19,TRBJ2-3,TRBD1,-,TGTGCCAGTAGTTCGCCGGGACAGGGCACAGATACGCAGTATTTT,CASSSPGQGTDTQYF
TRBV18,TRBJ1-1,-,-,TGTGCCAGCTCACCACCAAAGGGCCTGGACACTGAAGCTTTCTTT,CASSPPKGLDTEAFF